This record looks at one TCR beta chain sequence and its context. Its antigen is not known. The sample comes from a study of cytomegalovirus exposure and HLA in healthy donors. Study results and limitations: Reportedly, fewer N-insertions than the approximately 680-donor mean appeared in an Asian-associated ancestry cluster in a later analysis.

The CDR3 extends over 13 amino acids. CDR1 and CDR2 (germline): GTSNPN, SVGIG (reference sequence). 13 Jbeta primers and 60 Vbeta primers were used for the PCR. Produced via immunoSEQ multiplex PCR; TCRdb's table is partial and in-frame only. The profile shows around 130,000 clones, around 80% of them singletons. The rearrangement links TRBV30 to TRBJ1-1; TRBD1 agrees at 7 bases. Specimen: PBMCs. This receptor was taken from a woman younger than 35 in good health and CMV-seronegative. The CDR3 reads CAQEGARGTEAFF. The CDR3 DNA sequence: TGTGCTCAAGAGGGGGCACGGGGCACTGAAGCTTTCTTT.